The 27 T cell receptor beta chains listed next were all sequenced from one sample in a study of identical twins (TCRdb year 2016). Library preparation used 5' RACE. Reads for this sample came from an Illumina HiSeq 2000. TCRdb reran the public reads through fastp at Q25 and MiXCR, keeping productive beta chains. Duplicate CDR3 protein sequences are folded into a single record with the most common DNA and genes. Across this sample there are a few hundred thousand distinct CDR3 sequences, with roughly an eighth seen only once. Jointly, the top ten make up roughly 4.2% of the sample. These data were likewise used in another study, on yellow fever vaccine responses in identical twins.

Material: memory (CD45RO+) T cells sorted from blood. The cell subset or site label, read with the paper, signifies: CD45RO+ enriched T cells. These receptors were taken from a young woman in good health.

This clonotype has ten or more counts. This sequence joins TRBV12-3 or TRBV12-4 and TRBJ2-2, with 9 bases lining up with TRBD1. The CDR3 length is 15 residues. Germline trimming cut 5 bases from V and 4 bases from J; bases unmatched to any gene: 5. CDR3 coding DNA: TGTGCCAGCAGTCTAACAGGGGGCCCCACCGGGGAGCTGTTTTTT. Encoded protein: CASSLTGGPTGELFF.

This clonotype came up a few times. V gene TRBV3-1 combines with J gene TRBJ2-2; D is perhaps TRBD2 (5 bases). Germline V gene sequence: CDR1 LGHDT, CDR2 YNNKEL (reference sequence). Trimming shortened V by 0 bases and J by 6 bases, and 11 bases separated the two germline ends. This CDR3 comprises 15 residues. The CDR3 reads CASSQDSSRSGELFF. The CDR3, as DNA: TGTGCCAGCAGCCAAGACTCTAGCAGATCCGGGGAGCTGTTTTTT.

The gene calls are TRBV18 and TRBJ1-1; perhaps TRBD1 as D (5 bases). Trimming shortened V by 1 base and J by 4 bases, and 7 bases separated the two germline ends. This CDR3 is 13 amino acids long. Per the germline V gene, CDR1 is KGHSH and CDR2 is LQKENI. The chain's CDR3 is CASSPRQGTEAFF. The CDR3 DNA sequence: TGTGCCAGCTCACCACGTCAGGGCACTGAAGCTTTCTTT.

In its sample, this clonotype was seen a few times. The gene calls are TRBV11-2 and TRBJ2-1; TRBD2 matches 12 bases. The CDR3 is made up of 16 amino acids. The germline V gene encodes CDR1 SGHAT and CDR2 FQNNGV. V shed 0 bases and J 8 bases; nucleotides not matched to a gene: 5. In DNA form, the CDR3 reads TGTGCCAGCAGCTTAGAGGGGCGGACTAGCGGGGATGAGCAGTTCTTC. Amino acid sequence: CASSLEGRTSGDEQFF.

This clonotype has a handful of counts. The J gene is TRBJ2-1, the V gene TRBV7-6, with no clear D. The CDR3 contains 12 residues. Germline V gives CDR1 SGHVS, CDR2 FNYEAQ. V dropped 3 bases and J dropped 9 bases, with 9 bases sitting between them. CDR3 nucleotides: TGTGCCAGCAGCTTCTTAGGGCCTGAGCAGTTCTTC. Its protein product is CASSFLGPEQFF.

V and J are TRBV6-4 and TRBJ2-3; 9 positions match TRBD1. V was pared by 7 bases and J by 2 bases, with 7 bases of the junction left unmatched. The germline V gene encodes CDR1 MRHNA and CDR2 SNTAGT. CDR3 length: 15 residues. The CDR3, as DNA: TGTGCCAGCAAGACGACAGGGGGATACACAGATACGCAGTATTTT. This sequence encodes CASKTTGGYTDTQYF.

The chain employs TRBV7-6 and TRBJ1-6; 7 bases align to TRBD1. Germline-derived CDR1 and CDR2 are SGHVS and FNYEAQ. With V trimmed by 1 base and J by 7 bases, 1 base remained unmatched. The CDR3 totals 14 residues. DNA of the CDR3: TGTGCCAGCAGCTTAGTAGGGGGCAATTCACCCCTCCACTTT. Translation: CASSLVGGNSPLHF.

Ten or more counts support this clonotype. This chain joins TRBV11-2 and TRBJ2-1; TRBD1 agrees at 9 bases. With 5 bases clipped from V and 0 bases from J, the junction kept 8 bases outside the gene matches. Germline V CDR1 and CDR2: SGHAT, FQNNGV. CDR3 size: 17 residues. Here the CDR3 DNA reads TGTGCCAGCAGCCCGACAGGGGGTCGGAGCTCCTACAATGAGCAGTTCTTC. Protein product: CASSPTGGRSSYNEQFF.

The genes are TRBV29-1 and TRBJ2-5; 7 nucleotides align to TRBD1. Germline CDR1 is SQVTM and CDR2 is ANQGSEA. Trimming cost V 7 bases and J 1 base; bases outside gene matches: 18. CDR3 length: 17 amino acids. CDR3 nucleotide sequence: TGCAGCGCCCTCATGGGTCAGCCCAGGGGGTTCCAAGAGACCCAGTACTTC. Translated, it gives CSALMGQPRGFQETQYF.

The rearrangement uses TRBV6-2 or TRBV6-3 and TRBJ2-1; 7 nucleotides match TRBD2. The trim removed 4 bases at V and 6 bases at J, leaving 6 bases unmatched. Germline CDR1 is MNHEY and CDR2 is SVGEGT. The CDR3 spans 14 residues. This CDR3 is CASSSGEGPNEQFF. Written as DNA, the CDR3 is TGTGCCAGCAGTTCGGGGGAGGGCCCCAATGAGCAGTTCTTC.

V usage is TRBV3-1 and J usage is TRBJ2-3, with 10 bases identical to TRBD2. The germline gives CDR1 LGHDT, CDR2 YNNKEL (reference sequence). Trimming removed 2 bases from V and 5 bases from J; junction bases left unmatched: 7. The CDR3 covers 16 residues. The CDR3 sequence is CASSQQSGGALDTQYF. The CDR3 nucleotides are TGTGCCAGCAGCCAACAAAGCGGGGGGGCTTTAGATACGCAGTATTTT.

The V and J genes are TRBV19 and TRBJ2-1; possibly TRBD1 for D (5 bases). With 1 base removed from V and 12 bases from J, the gap between germline ends came to 10 bases. The CDR3 spans 12 residues. The V gene's germline CDR1 is LNHDA and CDR2 SQIVND (reference sequence). This CDR3 reads CASSIGQGSQFF. The CDR3 DNA reads TGTGCCAGTAGTATAGGTCAGGGATCGCAGTTCTTC.

This clonotype was observed many times. The V gene is TRBV5-1, the J gene TRBJ2-2; D is undetermined. The CDR3 sequence is 15 residues long. Per germline, CDR1 SGHRS and CDR2 YFSETQ. With 3 bases removed from V and 5 bases from J, the gap between germline ends came to 14 bases. CDR3 nucleotide sequence: TGCGCCAGCAGCTCCACCTTGGCTGGAACCGGGGAGCTGTTTTTT. Protein sequence: CASSSTLAGTGELFF. The whole variable domain, remainder taken from reference TRBV5-1 and TRBJ2-2, is KAGVTQTPRYLIKTRGQQVTLSCSPISGHRSVSWYQQTPGQGLQFLFEYFSETQRNKGNFPGRFSGRQFSNSRSEMNVSTLELGDSALYLCASSSTLAGTGELFFGEGSRLTVL.

This sequence joins TRBV5-6 and TRBJ1-6, with D hard to call. Deletions cut 2 bases from V and 6 bases from J, with 9 bases between. The CDR3 has 14 residues. Germline-derived CDR1 and CDR2 are SGHDT and YYEEEE. CDR3 coding DNA: TGTGCCAGCAGCTTTACAACTTTTAATTCACCCCTCCACTTT. This sequence encodes CASSFTTFNSPLHF. The full variable domain, with the rest looked up from reference TRBV5-6 and TRBJ1-6, is DAGVTQSPTHLIKTRGQQVTLRCSPKSGHDTVSWYQQALGQGPQFIFQYYEEEERQRGNFPDRFSGHQFPNYSSELNVNALLLGDSALYLCASSFTTFNSPLHFGNGTRLTVT.

This clonotype was seen repeatedly, ten times or more. The chain has TRBV12-3 or TRBV12-4 and TRBJ1-4; 8 nucleotides line up with TRBD1. The CDR3 extends over 15 amino acids. With 4 bases clipped from V and 4 bases from J, the junction kept 5 bases outside the gene matches. CDR3 sequence: CASSSGQGDNEKLFF. CDR3 nucleotide sequence: TGTGCCAGCAGTTCTGGACAGGGAGATAATGAAAAACTGTTTTTT.

The genes are TRBV7-9 and TRBJ2-3; D is undetermined. The length of the CDR3 is 15 residues. Trimming took off 3 bases at V and 2 bases at J, with 12 bases between the two ends. The germline V gene has CDR1 SEHNR and CDR2 FQNEAQ (reference sequence). Written as DNA, the CDR3 is TGTGCCAGCAGCTTCCAGCCCTCCCCCACAGATACGCAGTATTTT. Translation: CASSFQPSPTDTQYF. Full variable domain (missing parts from reference TRBV7-9 and TRBJ2-3): DTGVSQNPRHKITKRGQNVTFRCDPISEHNRLYWYRQTLGQGPEFLTYFQNEAQLEKSRLLSDRFSAERPKGSFSTLEIQRTEQGDSAMYLCASSFQPSPTDTQYFGPGTRLTVL.

The V call is TRBV19, the J call TRBJ2-7; tentative D call: TRBD1 (6 bases). The CDR3 extends over 15 amino acids. Trimming took 6 bases from V and 4 from J, leaving 19 bases between them. Germline V gene data show CDR1 as LNHDA and CDR2 as SQIVND (reference sequence). The CDR3 DNA sequence: TGTGCCAGTAGGCCTGGAGGACAGCAATCTTACGAGCAGTACTTC. It codes for CASRPGGQQSYEQYF.

V is TRBV3-1 and J is TRBJ2-7; weak D call: TRBD1 (5 bases). From germline, CDR1 is LGHDT and CDR2 YNNKEL (reference sequence). This CDR3 is built from 15 residues. Trimming pared 1 base from V and 6 bases from J, leaving 16 bases between. The CDR3 DNA sequence: TGTGCCAGCAGCCAAGGCTGGCAGGGTGGCGGCGAGCAGTACTTC. This sequence encodes CASSQGWQGGGEQYF.

The rearrangement joins TRBV6-2 or TRBV6-3 to TRBJ2-1; 9 bases are shared with TRBD2. Germline V gene lookup returns CDR1 MNHEY and CDR2 SVGEGT. The CDR3 runs 20 residues. V lost 7 bases, J lost 7 bases, and 26 bases stayed unmatched. CDR3 protein: CASIPRHQYAGGPGGNEQFF. CDR3 nucleotide sequence: TGTGCCAGCATTCCAAGGCACCAGTACGCGGGAGGGCCGGGGGGGAATGAGCAGTTCTTC.

The chain is built from TRBV6-2 or TRBV6-3 and TRBJ2-6, with 7 bases identical to TRBD1. With 7 bases clipped from V and 2 bases from J, the junction kept 5 bases outside the gene matches. There are 15 residues in the CDR3. CDR1 and CDR2 (germline): MNHEY, SVGEGT. CDR3 DNA sequence: TGTGCCAGCAAAGACAGGGAAGCTGGGGCCAACGTCCTGACTTTC. This codes for CASKDREAGANVLTF.

This clonotype was counted only a few times. Compared with germline, one end of the junction differs, possibly owing to a read error. The chain carries TRBV7-7 and TRBJ2-1, with 9 bases aligning to TRBD1. Germline V gene sequence: CDR1 SSHAT, CDR2 FNYEAQ (reference sequence). This CDR3 region has 15 residues. CDR3 in amino acids: CASSLSGQGINEQFF. Written as DNA, the CDR3 is TGTGCTAGCAGCTTATCGGGACAGGGTATCAATGAGCAGTTCTTC.

This clonotype occurred a few times. This chain joins TRBV20-1 and TRBJ2-7, with D hard to call. The CDR3 is made up of 13 amino acids. In germline, CDR1 is DFQATT, CDR2 SNEGSKA (reference sequence). The V end lost 6 bases, the J end lost 3 bases, and 15 bases lay between the germline ends. DNA for the CDR3: TGCAGTGCCCCTCCCTCCGGAGTCTACGAGCAGTACTTC. Amino acids: CSAPPSGVYEQYF.

This clonotype has just a few counts. This rearrangement joins TRBV4-3 to TRBJ2-5; D is unresolved. V was shortened by 1 base and J by 1 base, with 10 bases between the two germline ends. The germline CDR1 and CDR2 sequences are LGHNA and YSLEER. The CDR3 runs to 15 residues. CDR3 sequence: CASSQGQGSQETQYF. In DNA, the CDR3 is TGCGCCAGCAGCCAAGGCCAAGGTTCCCAAGAGACCCAGTACTTC.

This clonotype was detected only a few times. J is TRBJ1-5 and V is TRBV5-5, with D hard to call. Deletions cut 1 base from V and 0 bases from J, with 8 bases between. The germline CDR1 and CDR2 sequences are SGHKS and YYEKEE (reference sequence). CDR3 length equals 15 residues. CDR3 loop: CASSLRPDSNQPQHF. The DNA for the CDR3 is TGTGCCAGCAGCTTGCGGCCGGATAGCAATCAGCCCCAGCATTTT.

This clonotype has only a few counts. J is TRBJ2-1 and V is TRBV4-2; 12 bases map to TRBD2. The germline CDR1 and CDR2 sequences are LGHNA and YNFKEQ. This CDR3 comprises 15 residues. V trimming: 5 bases; J trimming: 8 bases; junction bases outside the gene matches: 7. CDR3 sequence reads: CASSKLAGGPDEQFF. DNA of the CDR3: TGTGCCAGCAGCAAACTAGCGGGGGGTCCCGATGAGCAGTTCTTC.

This clonotype has only a few counts. The J gene is TRBJ2-3, the V gene TRBV6-1; perhaps TRBD1 as D (6 bases). Germline V CDR1 and CDR2: MNHNS, SASEGT. The CDR3 has 15 amino acids. Between the trimmed V and J ends, which lost 2 bases and 1 base, there was a span of 10 bases. The CDR3 loop is CASSEWSGGTDTQYF. The CDR3 coding sequence is TGTGCCAGCAGTGAATGGTCAGGGGGCACAGATACGCAGTATTTT.

The rearrangement links TRBV27 to TRBJ2-3; 9 bases agree with TRBD2. Losses at the gene ends were 3 bases for V and 5 bases for J; bases not matched to a gene: 6. The germline CDR1 and CDR2 sequences are MNHEY and SMNVEV (reference sequence). The CDR3 is made up of 15 amino acids. The CDR3 DNA reads as TGTGCCAGCAGTTTCTCGGGACTAGCTCGAGATACGCAGTATTTT. This codes for CASSFSGLARDTQYF.